The TCR beta chain under discussion was sequenced for a study of cytomegalovirus exposure and HLA in healthy donors. Per germline, CDR1 SNHLY and CDR2 FYNNEI. CDR3 size: 12 residues. V shed 8 bases, J shed 2 bases, and the junction held 1 base outside the gene matches. The protocol was immunoSEQ multiplex PCR, while the TCRdb copy is restricted to in-frame clones and leaves out a portion. The sample records under 300,000 clones, around 87% being singletons. The study's findings and limits: Reported performance of the classifier showed diagnosis of cytomegalovirus status with high specificity and sensitivity. 150 to 200 TCR beta chains were listed as cytomegalovirus-associated. There were some public TCRs occurring in many donors, but most TCR sequences were rare.

The donors formed part of the approximately 120-subject validation cohort, distinct from the roughly 640-subject first cohort. Points on this clone: No antigen is known for it.

Sequenced material: PBMCs. The chain uses TRBV2 and TRBJ2-3; 7 bases match TRBD1. This clonotype originated in a woman aged 25 to 45 in good health and CMV-seropositive. The CDR3 reads CASDRDTDTQYF. CDR3 bases: TGTGCCAGCGACAGGGACACAGATACGCAGTATTTT.